This note documents a single TCR beta chain sequence. With 60 Vbeta and 13 Jbeta primers, the PCR was carried out. Method: immunoSEQ multiplex PCR; TCRdb's copy keeps in-frame clones and lacks some. Counted here are about 220,000 clones, over 65% occurring once; the ten biggest clones make up roughly 0.62%. The CDR3 is 17 amino acids. The V and J ends lost 5 bases and 0 bases, in that order; junction bases with no gene match: 8. The data stem from a study of cytomegalovirus exposure and HLA in healthy donors. About the research overall: There were nearly 120 million unique TCR beta sequences, drawn from roughly 200 million T cells, in an earlier analysis.

The rearrangement joins TRBV5-3 to TRBJ2-7; 13 positions agree with TRBD2. TRBV5-3 is annotated as an ORF whose role is uncertain. The material sequenced was PBMCs. The clonotype originates from a man aged 18 to 29 in good health and CMV-seronegative. CDR3 in DNA: TGTGCCAGAAGAGTGACTAGCGGGAGGCATACCTCCTACGAGCAGTACTTC. Protein sequence: CARRVTSGRHTSYEQYF.